The 20 T cell receptor beta chains in this list originate from one sample, sequenced in a study of shared clonotypes between healthy human individuals. It was CD45RO-negative cells, positively selected for CCR7, that made up naive CD8 cells, with terminally differentiated effector memory CD45RA+ cells excluded. Generated by immunoSEQ multiplex PCR, the TCRdb table keeps only in-frame clones and is missing some. The sample yields roughly 2.1 million clones, about 93% seen once. Source material: naive CD8+ T cells from PBMCs. Receptors originate from a man aged 18 to 30 in good health. Some clones in this sample may be carry-over from other donors' samples.

The chain combines TRBV28 with TRBJ1-2, with no clear D. This CDR3 has 12 residues. Per the germline V gene, CDR1 is MDHEN and CDR2 is SYDVKM. V was clipped by 6 bases and J by 3 bases, with 8 bases between them. For the CDR3, the DNA is TGTGCCAGCAGGGCCTGGGACTATGGCTACACCTTC. Its protein product is CASRAWDYGYTF.

V usage is TRBV4-1 and J usage is TRBJ2-7; 12 positions agree with TRBD2. CDR1 MGHRA and CDR2 YSYEKL come from the germline V gene. The CDR3 has 15 amino acids. Trimming took 5 bases from V and 3 from J; bases not matched to a gene: 5. CDR3 loop: CASSSVTSGSYEQYF. In DNA form, the CDR3 reads TGCGCCAGCAGCTCCGTGACTAGCGGGAGCTACGAGCAGTACTTC.

With respect to this clone: Other DNA sequences in this specimen translate into the identical CDR3. The genes are TRBV28 and TRBJ1-2, with D possibly TRBD1 on 5 matching bases. The CDR3 totals 14 residues. Per the germline V gene, CDR1 is MDHEN and CDR2 is SYDVKM. V was trimmed by 2 bases and J by 4 bases, leaving 11 bases between them. CDR3 amino acids: CASSLRGGGYGYTF. The CDR3 region has the DNA TGTGCCAGCAGTTTAAGAGGCGGGGGCTATGGCTACACCTTC.

The chain joins TRBV25-1 to TRBJ2-1; no firm D call. CDR1 is MGHDK, CDR2 SYGVNS, per germline. Trimming pared 5 bases from V and 1 base from J, leaving 12 bases between. The CDR3 loop spans 15 amino acids. CDR3 in amino acids: CASSTGRFSYNEQFF. The DNA of the CDR3 is TGTGCCAGCAGTACGGGTCGATTTTCCTACAATGAGCAGTTCTTC.

The genes are TRBV7-5 and TRBJ1-5. TRBV7-5 is assigned pseudogene status. The CDR3 has 16 residues. The CDR3: CVRNRRKGPAGQPQHF. The CDR3 DNA sequence: TGTGTCAGAAACAGAAGGAAGGGGCCGGCGGGGCAGCCCCAGCATTTT.

The V call is TRBV5-5, the J call TRBJ1-1; tentative D call: TRBD1 (5 bases). The CDR3 spans 17 residues. Trimming shortened V by 4 bases and J by 0 bases, and 19 bases separated the two germline ends. CDR1 is SGHKS and CDR2 is YYEKEE in the germline V gene (reference sequence). CDR3 amino acids: CASSRDFPEGMNTEAFF. CDR3 bases: TGTGCCAGCAGCCGGGACTTCCCCGAGGGGATGAACACTGAAGCTTTCTTT.

This chain uses TRBV11-2 with TRBJ2-7; weak D call: TRBD1 (5 bases). CDR1 is SGHAT, CDR2 FQNNGV, per germline. The CDR3 runs to 13 residues. The V and J ends lost 3 bases and 4 bases respectively, with 10 bases between them. The CDR3 coding sequence is TGTGCCAGCAGCTTGAGACAGACTTACGAGCAGTACTTC. This encodes CASSLRQTYEQYF.

This chain joins TRBV2 and TRBJ1-4; 7 bases are shared with TRBD1. V lost 4 bases to trimming and J lost 3 bases; unmatched junction nucleotides: 8. The CDR3 runs 16 residues. Germline loops: CDR1 SNHLY, CDR2 FYNNEI. CDR3 nucleotide sequence: TGTGCCAGCAGTGCGACAGGGCTAAGGGCTAATGAAAAACTGTTTTTT. This translates into CASSATGLRANEKLFF.

This chain uses TRBV28 with TRBJ1-2; TRBD1 might be the D (6 bases). Looked up from germline, CDR1 is MDHEN and CDR2 is SYDVKM. The V and J ends lost 5 bases and 4 bases respectively, with 11 bases between them. This CDR3 has 13 amino acids. The CDR3 protein is CASSLPGVYGYTF. CDR3 bases: TGTGCCAGCAGTCTGCCAGGGGTCTATGGCTACACCTTC.

This clone was detected only once. This chain joins TRBV5-6 and TRBJ2-7, with 10 bases fitting TRBD2. This CDR3 is 15 amino acids long. CDR1 is SGHDT and CDR2 is YYEEEE in the germline V gene. With 0 bases clipped from V and 3 bases from J, the junction kept 3 bases outside the gene matches. CDR3 sequence reads: CASSLASGRIYEQYF. CDR3 nucleotide sequence: TGTGCCAGCAGCTTGGCTAGCGGGAGAATCTACGAGCAGTACTTC.

The chain couples TRBV9 to TRBJ2-3, with no clear D. Germline-derived CDR1 and CDR2 are SGDLS and YYNGEE. Trimming took off 1 base at V and 0 bases at J, with 9 bases between the two ends. The CDR3 extends over 15 amino acids. DNA for the CDR3: TGTGCCAGCAGCGTAAGTTCCTTTAGCACAGATACGCAGTATTTT. Its protein product is CASSVSSFSTDTQYF.

This sequence joins TRBV10-3 and TRBJ2-7; 8 bases agree with TRBD2. After removal of 2 bases from V and 1 base from J, the junction contained 1 base not matched to a gene. CDR1 and CDR2 (germline): ENHRY, SYGVKD. This CDR3 region has 14 residues. The CDR3 sequence: CAISEPGGSYEQYF. In DNA, the CDR3 is TGTGCCATCAGTGAGCCGGGAGGGTCCTACGAGCAGTACTTC.

In DNA form, the CDR3 reads TGTGCCAGCAGTGAATATCCCCCCATGGACACCGGGGAGCTGTTTTTT. Amino acids: CASSEYPPMDTGELFF. This chain links TRBV6-1 with TRBJ2-2; D ambiguous. This CDR3 region has 16 residues. Germline V CDR1 and CDR2: MNHNS, SASEGT. V was pared by 2 bases and J by 3 bases, with 13 bases between.

There are a few counts of this clone. The chain joins TRBV7-9 to TRBJ2-2, with unresolved D. CDR3 size: 12 residues. Per germline, CDR1 SEHNR and CDR2 FQNEAQ (reference sequence). Trimming removed 11 bases from V and 0 bases from J, with 7 bases in between. The CDR3 nucleotides are TGTGCCTCAACGGCGAACACCGGGGAGCTGTTTTTT. Translated, it gives CASTANTGELFF.

The CDR3 DNA follows: TGTGCCTCAAGGGGACTGGGATCCAATGAGCAGTTCTTC. Its translation: CASRGLGSNEQFF. The J gene is TRBJ2-1, the V gene TRBV10-3; tentatively, D is TRBD2 (6 bases). The germline V gene has CDR1 ENHRY and CDR2 SYGVKD. The V end lost 11 bases, the J end lost 6 bases, and 17 bases lay between the germline ends. CDR3 length: 13 residues.

This chain links TRBV4-3 with TRBJ2-7; D gene ambiguous. CDR1 is LGHNA and CDR2 is YSLEER in the germline V gene. The ends were cut back, 1 base at V and 3 bases at J, with 10 bases in the middle. The CDR3 runs to 14 residues. The CDR3 region has the DNA TGCGCCAGCAGCCAAGGGACCAGACGCTACGAGCAGTACTTC. Translated: CASSQGTRRYEQYF.

The V gene is TRBV27, the J gene TRBJ2-1; 7 nucleotides match TRBD2. The germline V gene has CDR1 MNHEY and CDR2 SMNVEV (reference sequence). Trimming at V came to 0 bases and at J to 8 bases, leaving 4 bases not matched to a gene. This CDR3 is 14 amino acids long. The CDR3 region is CASSLSVLADEQFF. The CDR3 coding sequence is TGTGCCAGCAGTTTATCGGTTCTAGCGGATGAGCAGTTCTTC.

The genes are TRBV14 and TRBJ2-1, with 9 bases fitting TRBD2. The germline CDR1 and CDR2 sequences are SGHDN and FVKESK. The CDR3 sequence is 14 residues long. The J segment lost 4 bases and the V segment lost 4 bases, leaving 2 bases of the junction unmatched. This CDR3 reads CASSRGRAYNEQFF. The CDR3 nucleotides are TGTGCCAGCAGCCGCGGGAGGGCTTACAATGAGCAGTTCTTC.

V and J are TRBV7-3 and TRBJ2-1, with D uncertain. Looked up from germline, CDR1 is SGHTA and CDR2 is FQGTGA. Trimming took off 1 base at V and 7 bases at J, with 5 bases between the two ends. The CDR3 runs 12 residues. The CDR3 sequence is CASSLSGNEQFF. For the CDR3, the DNA is TGTGCCAGCAGCTTAAGTGGGAATGAGCAGTTCTTC. The whole variable domain, filled in from reference TRBV7-3 and TRBJ2-1, reads GAGVSQTPSNKVTEKGKYVELRCDPISGHTALYWYRQSLGQGPEFLIYFQGTGAADDSGLPNDRFFAVRPEGSVSTLKIQRTERGDSAVYLCASSLSGNEQFFGPGTRLTVL.

About this clone itself: The same CDR3 arises from other DNA sequences in this sample as well. V is TRBV9 and J is TRBJ2-5; 8 positions agree with TRBD2. After removal of 2 bases from V and 3 bases from J, the junction contained 3 bases not matched to a gene. From germline, CDR1 is SGDLS and CDR2 YYNGEE. The CDR3 has 14 amino acids. CDR3: CASSVGSGEETQYF. The CDR3 region has the DNA TGTGCCAGCAGCGTCGGTAGCGGGGAAGAGACCCAGTACTTC.